The present T cell receptor (beta chain) was sequenced within a study of T-cell reconstitution after alpha-beta-depleted transplantation in children. CDR3 length: 15 residues. From germline, CDR1 is SEHNR and CDR2 FQNEAQ (reference sequence). V dropped 1 base and J dropped 6 bases, with 16 bases sitting between them. This clonotype has just a few counts. Unique molecular identifiers featured in how the TCRbeta library was prepared. TCRdb passed the PCR reads through MiXCR, listing each CDR3 protein once. The table has around 370,000 distinct CDR3 sequences, 10% seen once. This sequence originates from a human donor who donated a stem cell graft to a child with acute lymphoblastic leukemia. The V gene is TRBV7-9, the J gene TRBJ2-7; D unclear. The source was PBMCs from the stem cell graft donor, collected from the stem cell graft. The CDR3 region has the DNA TGTGCCAGCAGCTTAGTGGGGTTGGGAACGGGCGAGCAGTACTTC. It codes for CASSLVGLGTGEQYF.